This TCR beta chain was captured by sequencing in a study of cytomegalovirus exposure and HLA in healthy donors. Whole-study results and caveats: Most subjects' HLA-A and HLA-B alleles were reportedly predicted from TCR beta sequences.

Comment on this clone: Its antigen is still unknown.

Germline V gives CDR1 LNHDA, CDR2 SQIVND (reference sequence). CDR3 length: 13 residues. V was shortened by 3 bases and J by 6 bases, with 9 bases between the two germline ends. With 60 Vbeta and 13 Jbeta primers, the PCR was carried out. Data came from immunoSEQ multiplex PCR; TCRdb stores just in-frame clones and leaves some out. The top ten clones hold about 1.7% of a sample with around 120,000 clones, approximately 80% of them seen once. The rearrangement uses TRBV19 and TRBJ2-1, with a possible D match to TRBD2 (5 bases). The TCR sequence derives from a man younger than 35 in good health and CMV-seronegative. Sequencing input: PBMCs. The CDR3 DNA follows: TGTGCCAGTAGTATGCTAGCCCTCAATGAGCAGTTCTTC. This codes for CASSMLALNEQFF.